Each of the 14 T cell receptor beta chains below was sequenced from the same sample in a study of T cells in Graves' hyperthyroidism and ophthalmopathy. Researchers took RNA transcripts and amplified the TCR beta CDR3 regions from them. HTBI primers were the set used in a first-round RT-PCR of the TCR CDR3. Via MiXCR, TCRdb re-called the multiplex PCR reads, giving one row per CDR3 protein. Here the sample spans about 180,000 distinct CDR3 sequences, approximately 17% being singletons. Material: blood. These receptors came from a woman aged 45-60 years with Graves' hyperthyroidism.

This clonotype was recorded at least ten times. V gene TRBV7-9 combines with J gene TRBJ2-3; 9 positions agree with TRBD2. J was trimmed by 13 bases and V by 8 bases; bases with no gene match: 13. CDR1 and CDR2 from the germline V gene are SEHNR and FQNEAQ (reference sequence). CDR3 length: 13 residues. CDR3 sequence: CASARVSGGEEYF. The CDR3 DNA reads TGTGCCAGCGCACGGGTTAGCGGGGGAGAAGAGTATTTT.

This clonotype was found many times. CDR3 amino acids: CATSDRGGPGETQYF. The CDR3 nucleotides read TGTGCCACCAGTGACCGCGGGGGGCCGGGAGAGACCCAGTACTTC. The rearrangement links TRBV24-1 to TRBJ2-5; 8 bases align to TRBD2. V gave up 4 bases and J gave up 4 bases; unmatched junction bases: 7. CDR3 length: 15 residues. Germline-derived CDR1 and CDR2 are KGHDR and SFDVKD.

This clonotype was detected many times. The chain links TRBV7-9 to TRBJ1-1; D remains unclear. Trimming cost V 3 bases and J 0 bases, with 5 bases left between them. Germline V gene sequence: CDR1 SEHNR, CDR2 FQNEAQ (reference sequence). This CDR3 has 13 residues. CDR3 coding DNA: TGTGCCAGCAGCTTCGGTATGAACACTGAAGCTTTCTTT. This gives the protein CASSFGMNTEAFF. Full variable domain (outside the CDR3, taken from reference TRBV7-9 and TRBJ1-1): DTGVSQNPRHKITKRGQNVTFRCDPISEHNRLYWYRQTLGQGPEFLTYFQNEAQLEKSRLLSDRFSAERPKGSFSTLEIQRTEQGDSAMYLCASSFGMNTEAFFGQGTRLTVV.

The rearrangement uses TRBV5-5 and TRBJ1-5; possibly TRBD1 for D (5 bases). The CDR3 runs 15 residues. V lost 4 bases and J lost 1, with 12 bases in between. In germline, CDR1 is SGHKS, CDR2 YYEKEE (reference sequence). The CDR3 is CASSGGVGSNQPQHF. CDR3 bases: TGTGCCAGCAGCGGGGGGGTTGGGAGCAATCAGCCCCAGCATTTT. Looking up the rest from reference TRBV5-5 and TRBJ1-5 gives the full variable domain: DAGVTQSPTHLIKTRGQQVTLRCSPISGHKSVSWYQQVLGQGPQFIFQYYEKEERGRGNFPDRFSARQFPNYSSELNVNALLLGDSALYLCASSGGVGSNQPQHFGDGTRLSIL.

The chain recombines TRBV7-9 with TRBJ1-4; the match to TRBD1 covers 8 bases. The length of the CDR3 is 22 residues. Germline loops: CDR1 SEHNR, CDR2 FQNEAQ (reference sequence). The V segment lost 5 bases and the J segment 7 bases; nucleotides outside the gene matches: 30. For the CDR3, the DNA is TGTGCCAGCAGCCCGCGACAGTTAATGGGCAGACAGGGGAAGGTCGAAGGTGAAAAACTGTTTTTT. Protein product: CASSPRQLMGRQGKVEGEKLFF.

This clonotype was seen many times. CDR3 sequence reads: CASSSWGGGANVLTF. CDR3 in DNA: TGTGCCAGCAGCTCGTGGGGGGGCGGGGCCAACGTCCTGACTTTC. V and J are TRBV7-3 and TRBJ2-6; D perhaps matches TRBD2 (7 bases). Germline V gene data show CDR1 as SGHTA and CDR2 as FQGTGA. The CDR3 totals 15 residues. Between the trimmed V and J ends, which lost 4 bases and 4 bases, there was a span of 11 bases.

This clonotype was observed at least ten times. This sequence joins TRBV7-9 and TRBJ2-7; D is possibly TRBD2 (6 bases). CDR1 and CDR2 from the germline V gene are SEHNR and FQNEAQ (reference sequence). The CDR3 consists of 17 residues. Between the trimmed V and J ends, which lost 1 base and 6 bases, there was a span of 22 bases. The CDR3 coding sequence is TGTGCCAGCAGCTTAGGGGTTTTGCGGGACTCTCCTCCCGAGCAGTACTTC. This sequence encodes CASSLGVLRDSPPEQYF.

This chain links TRBV5-1 with TRBJ2-1; D might be TRBD2 (6 bases). The germline gives CDR1 SGHRS, CDR2 YFSETQ. V lost 0 bases, J lost 9 bases, and 13 bases lay in between. The CDR3 covers 14 residues. Here the CDR3 reads CASSLASDYGEQFF. The CDR3 coding sequence is TGCGCCAGCAGCTTGGCTAGCGACTACGGTGAGCAGTTCTTC.

The sample holds many counts of this clonotype. V and J are TRBV10-3 and TRBJ2-7; 7 bases are a match to TRBD1. J lost 2 bases, V lost 3 bases, and 4 bases had no gene match. This CDR3 has 14 amino acids. In germline, CDR1 is ENHRY, CDR2 SYGVKD. As DNA, the CDR3 is TGTGCCATCAGTGATCCTGGACAGGCCTACGAGCAGTACTTC. Protein: CAISDPGQAYEQYF.

This clonotype was counted many times. This sequence joins TRBV19 and TRBJ1-2, with a tentative D call TRBD1 (6 bases). There are 15 residues in the CDR3. Germline lookup yields CDR1 LNHDA and CDR2 SQIVND (reference sequence). The V end lost 1 base, the J end lost 2 bases, and 11 bases lay between the germline ends. The CDR3 coding sequence is TGTGCCAGTAGTATAGGAACAGGGCCGAACTATGGCTACACCTTC. Translating gives CASSIGTGPNYGYTF.

This clonotype was counted between two and nine times. The CDR3 DNA sequence: TGTGCCAGCAGTTCCCGATGGGGGAACGAGCAGTACTTC. Translation: CASSSRWGNEQYF. The chain employs TRBV28 and TRBJ2-7; D could derive from TRBD1 or TRBD2 (5 bases each). Germline V gene sequence: CDR1 MDHEN, CDR2 SYDVKM. CDR3 length: 13 amino acids. Trimming pared 4 bases from V and 5 bases from J, leaving 12 bases between.

This clonotype was seen many times. V and J are TRBV19 and TRBJ1-2; D is possibly TRBD1 (5 bases). Trimming removed 2 bases at V and 7 bases at J, with 11 bases between. CDR3 length: 13 residues. From germline, CDR1 is LNHDA and CDR2 SQIVND (reference sequence). The CDR3, as DNA: TGTGCCAGTAGTATAAGGCAGGGCGTTGGCTACACCTTC. Its protein is CASSIRQGVGYTF.

Here the CDR3 reads CASSFGVVGQSTDTQYF. CDR3 DNA: TGTGCCAGCAGTTTTGGGGTTGTAGGACAGTCCACAGATACGCAGTATTTT. J is TRBJ2-3 and V is TRBV28; maybe TRBD1 (6 bases). Germline V gene data show CDR1 as MDHEN and CDR2 as SYDVKM. V lost 3 bases and J 2 bases, leaving 18 bases between the germline ends. The CDR3 is made up of 17 amino acids.

This clonotype was recorded many times. V usage is TRBV20-1 and J usage is TRBJ1-4, with D uncertain. Germline loops: CDR1 DFQATT, CDR2 SNEGSKA (reference sequence). Trimming removed 0 bases at V and 8 bases at J, with 7 bases between. The CDR3 covers 12 residues. The CDR3, as DNA: TGCAGTGCTAGAGACACTTCGGAAAAACTGTTTTTT. Translation: CSARDTSEKLFF.